These 4 T cell receptor beta chains were all obtained from the same sample, sequenced in a study of regulatory T cells in long-lasting Graves disease (dated by TCRdb to 2020 to 2023). The time point label on this specimen signifies: persistent/refractory GD, antithyroid drugs over 5 years with positive TRAb. For both TCR sequencing and RNA sequencing, RNA was extracted from PBMCs in TRIzol. The receptor library was made with multiplex PCR. Sequencing relied on an Illumina HiSeq 4000. iRepertoire HTBI primers and Arm-PCR amplification of CDR3 regions were used to construct TCR beta libraries. TCRdb cleaned the public reads at Q25 with fastp, built clones with MiXCR and kept in-frame beta chains. Every entry covers one CDR3 protein and lists the most common genes and DNA from its rows. Present in this sample are 300,000 to 350,000 distinct CDR3 sequences, around 20% of which were seen just once. Together, the top ten hold less than 35% of the sample.

Specimen: peripheral blood mononuclear cells (PBMCs), collected when the disease was refractory, from a patient treated with antithyroid drugs. These receptors were collected from a female donor with Graves disease.

A remark on this clonotype: It may be a read error: a sequence one base away is much more abundant. The gene calls are TRBV20-1 and TRBJ1-2; D ambiguous. This CDR3 has 13 residues. Germline assignment: CDR1 DFQATT and CDR2 SNEGSKA (reference sequence). CDR3 sequence: CSAGDSGYYGYTF. The CDR3 DNA reads TGCAGTGCTGGAGATTCGGGATACTATGGCTACACCTTC.

Only a few counts were recorded for this clonotype. This sequence joins TRBV7-3 and TRBJ1-2; perhaps TRBD1 as D (6 bases). This CDR3 region has 14 residues. V was pared by 2 bases and J by 8 bases, with 15 bases between. Looked up from germline, CDR1 is SGHTA and CDR2 is FQGTGA. CDR3 bases: TGTGCCAGCAGCTTACTCCCAGGGGCGGGAGGCTACACCTTC. This encodes CASSLLPGAGGYTF.

V gene TRBV20-1 combines with J gene TRBJ2-7; D call uncertain. Between the trimmed V and J ends, which lost 6 bases and 6 bases, there was a span of 18 bases. CDR1 is DFQATT and CDR2 is SNEGSKA in the germline V gene (reference sequence). The CDR3 is 13 amino acids. CDR3 in DNA: TGCAGTGCCGCCCGAAGCGAGTGGTTCGAGCAGTACTTC. Its protein is CSAARSEWFEQYF.

This clonotype was found a few times. J is TRBJ2-3 and V is TRBV10-2; D remains unclear. Germline V gives CDR1 WSHSY, CDR2 SAAADI. There are 13 residues in the CDR3. Trimming removed 6 bases at V and 0 bases at J, with 7 bases between. CDR3 region: CASRNPSTDTQYF. Written as DNA, the CDR3 is TGCGCCAGCAGGAACCCTAGCACAGATACGCAGTATTTT.